This T cell receptor beta chain appears in the sequencing data of a study of neurological immune-mediated disorders. The CDR3 runs to 13 residues. Per germline, CDR1 KGHDR and CDR2 SFDVKD. As regards this clonotype: Its matching antigen is unknown. A much more abundant neighbour one base away suggests this may be a read error.

It was by 5'RACE with 10-nucleotide random UMIs that the cDNA was made. MiXCR, applied by TCRdb to the 5' RACE reads, yields one record per CDR3 protein. The sample carries more than 50,000 distinct CDR3 sequences, 20% to 30% recorded once. Stated time point: technical triplicate 2. Unsorted libraries were generated from 2 million PBMCs. These cells had been stored in RNAlater at -80 C. Whole-study results and caveats: TCR clonal expansion peaked in HTLV-1-associated myelopathy patients and was lowest in multiple sclerosis patients. The absence of any CDR3 amino acid sequence shared by expanded clones across subjects suggests that repertoires were private in all groups.

Source material: PBMCs. This receptor was taken from a man aged 55 to 70 with HTLV-1-associated myelopathy (HAM/TSP). This chain connects TRBV24-1 to TRBJ2-5; D is undetermined. The CDR3 DNA reads TGTGCCACCAGTGGGACGGCGGCGGAGACCCGGTACTTC. Protein: CATSGTAAETRYF.